The 32 T cell receptor beta chains below were found in one sample sequenced in a study of CD8 T cells in Susac syndrome. Reverse transcription of 0.5 to 1 ug RNA was performed with random hexamers. TCRdb recomputed calls from the immunoSEQ multiplex PCR reads with MiXCR, one row per CDR3 protein. The sample yields about 150,000 distinct CDR3 sequences, approximately 94% seen once. Sequencing input: CD8+ T cells from PBMCs. Every receptor here comes from a human donor with multiple sclerosis.

This clonotype occurred a few times. V is TRBV25-1 and J is TRBJ1-2; the D gene is possibly TRBD1 (5 bases). Trimming took 2 bases from V and 7 from J, leaving 5 bases between them. Germline V gene sequence: CDR1 MGHDK, CDR2 SYGVNS. The CDR3 covers 11 residues. The DNA of the CDR3 is TGTGCCAGCAGTGAAGGGGGTGGCTACACCTTC. Its protein product is CASSEGGGYTF.

This clonotype was observed a single time. The genes are TRBV9 and TRBJ2-3; D gene uncertain. CDR1 and CDR2 from the germline V gene are SGDLS and YYNGEE. CDR3 length equals 13 residues. Trimming left V 1 base short and J 5 bases short, with 8 bases between. Here the CDR3 DNA reads TGTGCCAGCAGCGTATCGACGGGAGATACGCAGTATTTT. Residues: CASSVSTGDTQYF.

The chain uses TRBV7-9 and TRBJ1-5; no clear D. V was trimmed by 1 base and J by 3 bases, leaving 7 bases between them. CDR1 is SEHNR and CDR2 is FQNEAQ in the germline V gene (reference sequence). The CDR3 consists of 14 residues. The CDR3 protein is CASSLGRPNQPQHF. CDR3 coding DNA: TGTGCCAGCAGCTTAGGGCGGCCCAATCAGCCCCAGCATTTT.

The genes are TRBV14 and TRBJ1-2, with D hard to call. CDR1 is SGHDN and CDR2 is FVKESK in the germline V gene. Deletions cut 0 bases from V and 2 bases from J, with 10 bases between. The CDR3 has 15 residues. CDR3 in amino acids: CASSQDPVRNYGYTF. CDR3 nucleotides: TGTGCCAGCAGCCAAGACCCGGTCAGGAACTATGGCTACACCTTC. Combining the CDR3 with reference TRBV14 and TRBJ1-2 gives the whole variable domain EAGVTQFPSHSVIEKGQTVTLRCDPISGHDNLYWYRRVMGKEIKFLLHFVKESKQDESGMPNNRFLAERTGGTYSTLKVQPAELEDSGVYFCASSQDPVRNYGYTFGSGTRLTVV.

The J gene is TRBJ1-5, the V gene TRBV12-5; the match to TRBD1 covers 7 bases. The germline V gene has CDR1 LGHNT and CDR2 FRNRAP. Unmatched junction bases numbered 7, after V lost 5 bases and J lost 3 bases. CDR3 size: 15 residues. In DNA form, the CDR3 reads TGTGCTAGTGGTCTTTCGGGACAGCTCAATCAGCCCCAGCATTTT. Protein sequence: CASGLSGQLNQPQHF.

The chain links TRBV5-6 to TRBJ1-2; D gene uncertain. CDR3 length: 13 amino acids. V was shortened by 0 bases and J by 4 bases, with 7 bases between the two germline ends. Germline loops: CDR1 SGHDT, CDR2 YYEEEE. The CDR3 DNA sequence: TGTGCCAGCAGCTTGGCCAACGGCTATGGCTACACCTTC. Translating gives CASSLANGYGYTF.

The chain uses TRBV7-6 and TRBJ2-1, with a tentative D call TRBD2 (6 bases). Per the germline V gene, CDR1 is SGHVS and CDR2 is FNYEAQ. The CDR3 sequence is 15 residues long. V was shortened by 5 bases and J by 2 bases, with 13 bases between the two germline ends. DNA for the CDR3: TGTGCCAGCAGCAAAATAGCGGTCGCCTACAATGAGCAGTTCTTC. This translates into CASSKIAVAYNEQFF.

The chain recombines TRBV6-6 with TRBJ1-5; D not certain. The CDR3 extends over 14 amino acids. The germline gives CDR1 MNHNY, CDR2 SVGAGI (reference sequence). V was clipped by 5 bases and J by 7 bases, with 15 bases between them. CDR3 residues: CASSPRVGRQPQHF. The CDR3 region has the DNA TGTGCCAGCAGTCCCCGTGTAGGGAGACAGCCCCAGCATTTT.

V gene TRBV4-3 combines with J gene TRBJ1-4; D ambiguous. The CDR3 sequence is 17 residues long. Trimming took off 1 base at V and 4 bases at J, with 16 bases between the two ends. CDR1 is LGHNA and CDR2 is YSLEER in the germline V gene. CDR3 amino acids: CASSQGNRQNFNEKLFF. The CDR3 region has the DNA TGCGCCAGCAGCCAAGGAAACCGCCAGAACTTTAATGAAAAACTGTTTTTT.

This chain joins TRBV2 and TRBJ2-4, with TRBD2 matching over 13 bases. J gave up 0 bases and V 6 bases, and 11 bases lay outside the gene matches. The CDR3 consists of 19 residues. Germline lookup yields CDR1 SNHLY and CDR2 FYNNEI. This CDR3 is CASRARTSGGDLAKNIQYF. CDR3 sequence (DNA): TGTGCCAGCAGAGCAAGGACTAGCGGGGGAGACTTAGCCAAAAACATTCAGTACTTC.

The rearrangement links TRBV12-3 or TRBV12-4 to TRBJ1-1; D gene unclear. The CDR3 has 13 amino acids. V was cut by 5 bases and J by 3 bases, with 10 bases left in between. CDR3 DNA: TGTGCCAGCAGTACTCGAGTGGACACTGAAGCTTTCTTT. Translated, it gives CASSTRVDTEAFF.

V gene TRBV5-4 combines with J gene TRBJ1-4, with D uncertain. The germline V gene has CDR1 SGHNT and CDR2 YYREEE (reference sequence). The length of the CDR3 is 15 residues. Trimming took 1 base from V and 2 from J, leaving 9 bases between them. The CDR3 DNA sequence: TGTGCCAGCAGCTTGTTAGGGCGGACTAATGAAAAACTGTTTTTT. Amino acid sequence: CASSLLGRTNEKLFF.

The genes are TRBV20-1 and TRBJ1-2; 7 bases map to TRBD1. V trimming: 6 bases; J trimming: 5 bases; junction bases outside the gene matches: 21. The CDR3 has 17 amino acids. Germline CDR1 reads DFQATT; CDR2 reads SNEGSKA (reference sequence). The CDR3 nucleotides are TGCAGTGCCATAGACAGGGTCGGCTTTCAAGAGACTTATGGCTACACCTTC. Residues: CSAIDRVGFQETYGYTF.

The chain couples TRBV7-2 to TRBJ2-1; 9 bases are shared with TRBD1. The CDR3 extends over 16 amino acids. Germline loops: CDR1 SGHTA, CDR2 FQGNSA. J was trimmed by 3 bases and V by 3 bases; bases with no gene match: 6. The CDR3: CASSLGQGPHYNEQFF. The CDR3, as DNA: TGTGCCAGCAGCTTGGGACAGGGCCCACACTACAATGAGCAGTTCTTC.

The chain joins TRBV7-2 to TRBJ2-6, with 7 bases fitting TRBD1. The V and J ends lost 4 bases and 0 bases, in that order; junction bases with no gene match: 6. From germline, CDR1 is SGHTA and CDR2 FQGNSA. The CDR3 covers 17 residues. This chain's CDR3 is CASSSTGSYSGANVLTF. The CDR3 nucleotides read TGTGCCAGCAGCTCGACAGGGTCGTACTCTGGGGCCAACGTCCTGACTTTC.

Only one count was recorded for this clonotype. The chain links TRBV20-1 to TRBJ2-6; D perhaps matches TRBD1 (5 bases). This CDR3 has 16 amino acids. Germline assignment: CDR1 DFQATT and CDR2 SNEGSKA (reference sequence). V lost 0 bases and J lost 10, with 19 bases in between. The CDR3 nucleotides read TGCAGTGCTAGAGAACAGGAGCCGGCCTCCCCTAACGTCCTGACTTTC. Translated: CSAREQEPASPNVLTF.

V and J are TRBV7-9 and TRBJ2-1, with D possibly TRBD1 on 5 matching bases. Deletions cut 5 bases from V and 5 bases from J, with 13 bases between. CDR1 is SEHNR and CDR2 is FQNEAQ in the germline V gene (reference sequence). This CDR3 spans 14 amino acids. This chain's CDR3 is CASSAPRVDNEQFF. The CDR3, as DNA: TGTGCCAGCAGCGCTCCCAGGGTTGACAATGAGCAGTTCTTC.

The chain recombines TRBV24-1 with TRBJ2-1; D unclear. There are 12 residues in the CDR3. CDR1 is KGHDR, CDR2 SFDVKD, per germline. Trimming shortened V by 4 bases and J by 8 bases, and 8 bases separated the two germline ends. CDR3 region: CATSDPSDEQFF. The CDR3 DNA follows: TGTGCCACCAGTGACCCCTCCGATGAGCAGTTCTTC.

The chain has TRBV7-3 and TRBJ2-1, with 7 bases lining up with TRBD2. After removal of 3 bases from V and 5 bases from J, the junction contained 7 bases not matched to a gene. The CDR3 length is 15 residues. Germline CDR1 is SGHTA and CDR2 is FQGTGA. CDR3 loop: CASSFGGTHNNEQFF. DNA for the CDR3: TGTGCCAGCAGCTTCGGGGGGACCCACAACAATGAGCAGTTCTTC.

V usage is TRBV10-3 and J usage is TRBJ2-7; tentative D call: TRBD1 (6 bases). CDR3 size: 15 residues. The germline V and J ends were trimmed by 4 bases and 2 bases, with 15 bases remaining between them. CDR1 is ENHRY, CDR2 SYGVKD, per germline. The CDR3 nucleotides read TGTGCCATCAGTGTCAGGACAGTGGATACCTACGAGCAGTACTTC. This gives the protein CAISVRTVDTYEQYF.

The CDR3 bases are TGTGCCAGCAGTTACGGGGGCGTGAACACTGAAGCTTTCTTT. Encoded protein: CASSYGGVNTEAFF. The chain employs TRBV6-2 or TRBV6-3 and TRBJ1-1; D might be TRBD1 (6 bases). The V gene's germline CDR1 is MNHEY and CDR2 SVGEGT. CDR3 length equals 14 residues. The V gene lost 2 bases and the J gene lost 0 bases, with 7 bases spanning the gap.

V gene TRBV7-9 combines with J gene TRBJ1-2, with D maybe TRBD1 (5 bases). This CDR3 has 12 amino acids. The germline V gene encodes CDR1 SEHNR and CDR2 FQNEAQ (reference sequence). V lost 5 bases, J lost 7 bases, and 11 bases lay in between. The CDR3 DNA sequence: TGTGCCAGCAGCGACGGACAAGTTGGCTACACCTTC. This sequence encodes CASSDGQVGYTF. The full variable domain, completed using reference TRBV7-9 and TRBJ1-2, is DTGVSQNPRHKITKRGQNVTFRCDPISEHNRLYWYRQTLGQGPEFLTYFQNEAQLEKSRLLSDRFSAERPKGSFSTLEIQRTEQGDSAMYLCASSDGQVGYTFGSGTRLTVV.

V and J are TRBV4-1 and TRBJ2-7, with D unclear. The V and J ends lost 4 bases and 2 bases respectively, with 21 bases between them. The CDR3 extends over 17 amino acids. Germline values: CDR1 MGHRA, CDR2 YSYEKL. As DNA, the CDR3 is TGCGCCAGCAGCCGCCAGCCCGACACCAGGTTGGCCTACGAGCAGTACTTC. Translated, it gives CASSRQPDTRLAYEQYF.

This chain uses TRBV2 with TRBJ1-2; perhaps TRBD1 as D (5 bases). This CDR3 region has 13 residues. CDR1 and CDR2 from the germline V gene are SNHLY and FYNNEI. V was shortened by 10 bases and J by 2 bases, with 14 bases between the two germline ends. In nucleotides, the CDR3 is TGTGCCACCAATCTCGGGGGGAACTATGGCTACACCTTC. This codes for CATNLGGNYGYTF.

The gene calls are TRBV19 and TRBJ2-7, with 9 bases identical to TRBD1. V lost 4 bases to trimming and J lost 5 bases; unmatched junction nucleotides: 6. Germline values: CDR1 LNHDA, CDR2 SQIVND (reference sequence). The CDR3 sequence is 14 residues long. The CDR3 nucleotides read TGTGCCAGTAGTACTCGACAGGGGGGCGACGAGCAGTACTTC. Translation gives CASSTRQGGDEQYF. Supplemented by reference TRBV19 and TRBJ2-7, the full variable domain reads DGGITQSPKYLFRKEGQNVTLSCEQNLNHDAMYWYRQDPGQGLRLIYYSQIVNDFQKGDIAEGYSVSREKKESFPLTVTSAQKNPTAFYLCASSTRQGGDEQYFGPGTRLTVT.

This sequence joins TRBV6-9 and TRBJ2-3; weak D call: TRBD2 (6 bases). The CDR3 has 16 amino acids. The germline V gene encodes CDR1 MNHGY and CDR2 SVAAGI. Trimming took 6 bases from V and 2 from J, leaving 18 bases between them. This CDR3 is CASRPGGAPATDTQYF. As DNA, the CDR3 is TGTGCCAGCAGACCCGGCGGGGCTCCTGCCACAGATACGCAGTATTTT.

The gene calls are TRBV20-1 and TRBJ1-1; weak D call: TRBD1 (5 bases). The CDR3 is made up of 10 amino acids. CDR1 and CDR2 (germline): DFQATT, SNEGSKA (reference sequence). Trimming pared 7 bases from V and 5 bases from J, leaving 8 bases between. The DNA of the CDR3 is TGCAGTGAGGGGAGAACTGAAGCTTTCTTT. It translates to CSEGRTEAFF.

The chain is built from TRBV2 and TRBJ1-1; D is unresolved. Trimming stripped 2 bases from V and 5 bases from J, with 9 bases between. This CDR3 has 13 amino acids. CDR1 and CDR2 (germline): SNHLY, FYNNEI. CDR3: CASSERTQTEAFF. The DNA for the CDR3 is TGTGCCAGCAGTGAAAGGACGCAAACTGAAGCTTTCTTT.

The V gene is TRBV12-3 or TRBV12-4, the J gene TRBJ1-1; D remains unclear. V was pared by 4 bases and J by 5 bases, with 11 bases between. The CDR3 totals 13 residues. The CDR3: CASSSGSTTEAFF. In DNA, the CDR3 is TGTGCCAGCAGTTCTGGGTCAACAACTGAAGCTTTCTTT.

The rearrangement joins TRBV15 to TRBJ2-1; 7 positions match TRBD2. Germline CDR1 reads LNHNV; CDR2 reads YYDKDF (reference sequence). The J segment lost 8 bases and the V segment lost 0 bases, leaving 10 bases of the junction unmatched. This CDR3 spans 16 amino acids. Written as DNA, the CDR3 is TGTGCCACCAGCAGAGATATTGGGAGGGCCAAGGATGAGCAGTTCTTC. It yields the protein CATSRDIGRAKDEQFF.

The genes are TRBV6-2 or TRBV6-3 and TRBJ1-1; 9 positions match TRBD1. Losses at the gene ends were 4 bases for V and 3 bases for J; bases not matched to a gene: 6. Per germline, CDR1 MNHEY and CDR2 SVGEGT. CDR3 length: 15 amino acids. The CDR3 nucleotides are TGTGCCAGCAGTTCCTCCGGGACAGGGTACACTGAAGCTTTCTTT. It specifies CASSSSGTGYTEAFF.

This clonotype appeared once. The chain joins TRBV9 to TRBJ2-1; TRBD2 aligns across 12 bases. With V trimmed by 0 bases and J by 7 bases, 5 bases remained unmatched. Germline CDR1 SGDLS, CDR2 YYNGEE. CDR3 length equals 16 residues. This CDR3 reads CASSVGGLAGGNEQFF. The CDR3 coding sequence is TGTGCCAGCAGCGTAGGTGGCCTAGCGGGGGGGAATGAGCAGTTCTTC.